This TCR beta chain appears in the sequencing data of a study of cytomegalovirus exposure and HLA in healthy donors. General study results and limits: In most subjects, TCR beta sequences reportedly gave accurate predictions of HLA-A and HLA-B alleles. Donors were assumed by presence/absence analyses to have roughly uniform sequencing depth.

The PCR used 60 Vbeta and 13 Jbeta primers. The table came from immunoSEQ multiplex PCR; TCRdb's copy has only in-frame clones and leaves some out. The sample yields 75,000 to 90,000 clones, about 9.5% seen once. As for this clone: Its specificity is unknown.

This sequence was found in a man in his sixties in good health and CMV-seropositive. The specimen was PBMCs.

CDR3 loop: CASSFEAAGELFF. CDR3 DNA: TGTGCCAGCAGTTTTGAGGCGGCCGGGGAGCTGTTTTTT. The genes are TRBV27 and TRBJ2-2; unclear D gene. This CDR3 spans 13 amino acids. Trimming left V 3 bases short and J 6 bases short, with 8 bases between. Germline V gene sequence: CDR1 MNHEY, CDR2 SMNVEV (reference sequence).